A selection of T cell receptor beta chains follows, all from one sample in a study of cytomegalovirus exposure and HLA in healthy donors. Assay: immunoSEQ multiplex PCR; the TCRdb copy retains only in-frame clones and omits some. The data contain about 130,000 clones, nearly 90% of them singletons. Sequencing input: PBMCs. Receptors were obtained from a young woman in good health and CMV-seropositive. Both conserved end residues are part of each CDR3.

V gene	J gene	CDR3 protein
TRBV25-1	TRBJ2-6	CASRRTGGLSGANVLTF
TRBV4-2	TRBJ2-5	CASSVGGGAQETQYF
TRBV7-6	TRBJ2-3	CASSYSAAGTQYF
TRBV5-4	TRBJ2-6	CASSLAVSGANVLTF
TRBV4-2	TRBJ1-5	CASSQDDRVSPQHF
TRBV15	TRBJ1-4	CATSRDDSNEKLFF
TRBV25-1	TRBJ2-7	CASSVNPGTLYEQYF
TRBV5-6	TRBJ1-1	CASSSTDSNREAFF
TRBV5-1	TRBJ2-3	CASSLSGTDTQYF
TRBV6-5	TRBJ1-2	CASSYARGGGYGYTF
TRBV28	TRBJ1-6	CASSSLTGIRGSSYNSPLHF
TRBV5-4	TRBJ2-5	CAWGGGQETQYF
TRBV7-3	TRBJ2-3	CASSLLGGITDTQYF
TRBV29-1	TRBJ2-7	CSAKIRRTTGVITYEQYF
TRBV13	TRBJ1-4	CASSFSRGRSTNEKLFF
TRBV10-3	TRBJ1-4	CAISEGRGTEKLFF
TRBV4-1	TRBJ1-1	CASSQVGTGLNTEAFF
TRBV19	TRBJ2-7	CASSPYIQGNHYEQYF
TRBV6-6	TRBJ2-7	CASSGRQGLVDEQYF
TRBV9	TRBJ2-3	CASSSGQGLTDTQYF
TRBV9	TRBJ1-3	CASSTLLGGPGNTIYF
TRBV9	TRBJ1-2	CASSVAPQDYGYTF
TRBV4-2	TRBJ1-1	CASTTRQGDTEAFF
TRBV11-2	TRBJ1-1	CASSLSDTTEAFF
TRBV2	TRBJ2-3	CASSEPTVSGGGDTQYF
TRBV6-5	TRBJ1-1	CASSQGMGTEAFF
TRBV19	TRBJ2-1	CASSKFASGPYPSYNEQFF